This T cell receptor (beta chain) was profiled in a study of blood T cell repertoires in COVID-19. Looking at the study overall: The analysed material was cDNA or gDNA that came from T cells, B-cell-depleted T cells, or PBMCs.

Original handling: Quantification of nucleated cells was approximated via reference gene primer amplification. Data came from immunoSEQ multiplex PCR; TCRdb stores just in-frame clones and leaves some out. The D gene and trimming were derived from the DNA, and the V and J assignments and clone size from that table. The sample lists around 300,000 clones; about nine tenths were seen once. The length of the CDR3 is 16 residues. V trimming: 6 bases; J trimming: 2 bases; junction bases outside the gene matches: 5. CDR1 and CDR2 (germline): LNHDA, SQIVND (reference sequence). The receptor was derived from a woman aged 30 to 39 with active or convalescent COVID-19. J is TRBJ2-2 and V is TRBV19; 11 nucleotides agree with TRBD2. The sequenced sample consisted of peripheral blood. The chain's CDR3 is CASRVSGGVNTGELFF. CDR3 bases: TGTGCCAGTAGGGTTAGCGGGGGGGTCAACACCGGGGAGCTGTTTTTT.